This T cell receptor beta chain was found in a study of post-analysis software for immune sequencing data (dated by TCRdb to 2015 to 2017). The study in broad terms: Relapsing-remitting, secondary progressive and progressive-relapsing multiple sclerosis were recorded as disease courses, and subtype annotation was lacking for some patients. The multiple sclerosis patient repertoires were compared with about a dozen previously published healthy control repertoires from donors aged roughly 6 to 27 years. A subset of samples was prepared in parallel using single-end sample barcoding, then pooled and co-amplified after Illumina adapter ligation.

Notes on this clonotype: No antigen is known for it. No per-base quality is available; no much larger clone lies one base away.

Broad study findings and their caveats: The control group was slightly older than the multiple sclerosis patient group. When samples were clustered directly using the F measure, samples prepared in the same batch co-clustered strongly, which prompted a batch-effect correction. Significantly higher frequencies in patients than in controls were found for about 5 TRBV segments, including TRBV5-6, TRBV5-1 and TRBV20-1. Multiple sclerosis patients had significantly lower normalized Chao1 diversity than controls, a result that suggests substantial peripheral T-cell clonal expansion.

To demonstrate the VDJtools post-analysis software, TCR beta repertoires were profiled from the peripheral blood of about 13 young patients with multiple sclerosis. The multiple sclerosis patients were children and adolescents ranging in age from roughly 6 to 15 years. Looking up the germline V gene yields CDR1 SGHTA and CDR2 FQGNSA. The CDR3 covers 15 residues, taking in both the cysteine and the phenylalanine. The kept DNA is CDR3 alone, 45 bases in frame from the first base. Receptor libraries were prepared by PCR. The run used an Illumina HiSeq 2500. Unique molecular identifiers were incorporated into TCR beta cDNA libraries to reduce PCR and sequencing biases. Roughly 0.5 million cDNA molecules were obtained per 1 to 10 million input T cells, so each molecule approximated one T cell. The patient libraries were prepared and sequenced using the same protocol as the earlier healthy control dataset. Within a given batch, samples were prepared together, multiplexed and sequenced on the same HiSeq lane. Turning to the authors' computational methods: MIGEC was used to process the raw barcoded reads, and molecular identifier groups with only a single read were discarded before consensus assembly and CDR3 extraction. Clonotype tables were post-analysed with VDJtools, and diversity was normalized by down-sampling all datasets to the smallest sample size. Repertoire overlap clustering matched CDR3 amino acid but not nucleotide sequences to correct batch-related cross-sample contamination. TCRdb handled the public reads itself, with Q25 trimming in fastp and clone calling in MiXCR, and kept productive beta chains. Duplicate CDR3 protein sequences are folded into a single record with the most common DNA and genes. Here the V and J calls rest on TCRdb's processing, not on the authors' analysis. In this sample the table shows roughly 800,000 distinct CDR3 sequences, 25% to 30% of which occur a single time. More than 0.45% of the sample lies in the top ten.

The origin of this receptor is a girl aged 5-17 years with multiple sclerosis. The sequence is built from TRBV7-2 and TRBJ2-1, with a tentative D gene TRBD1 over 6 matching bases. The last part of the DNA fits TRBJ2-7 better; the J call may be wrong. The material sequenced was blood. Here is the DNA: TGTGCCAGCAGCCAGCGAGGACAGCAATACAATGAGCAGTACTTC. It is translated as CASSQRGQQYNEQYF.